This record looks at one TCR beta chain sequence and its context. Its antigen is still unknown. Then a second PCR, running roughly 7 to 11 cycles, was carried out with a sample-barcoded 5' primer and a J-beta primer mix. TCRdb analysed the 5' RACE reads with MiXCR anew, one entry per CDR3 protein. The table lists 710,000 or so distinct CDR3 sequences, 22% of them singletons, with approximately 20% in the top ten. The data were taken from a study of blood T cells in healthy people across ages. Overall study results and limits: Correlation between TCR beta diversity and naive T cell percentage was strong. CMV status of donors was unknown, possibly confounding expanded clonotype changes. Because sorting was not performed, PBMCs prevented conclusive naive versus antigen-experienced comparison.

CDR1 is WSHSY, CDR2 SAAADI, per germline. The CDR3 sequence is 17 residues long. V shed 6 bases and J 0 bases; nucleotides not matched to a gene: 5. Sequencing was carried out using blood. The clonotype comes from a man between 65 and 85 years old in good health. V and J are TRBV10-2 and TRBJ1-4; 12 nucleotides match TRBD1. CDR3: CASRGDRGRATNEKLFF. The CDR3 DNA follows: TGCGCCAGCAGGGGGGACAGGGGGCGCGCAACTAATGAAAAACTGTTTTTT.